These 32 T cell receptor beta chains originate from one sample sequenced in a study of blood T cell repertoires in COVID-19. The repertoire was sequenced with immunoSEQ multiplex PCR; TCRdb's copy has only in-frame clones and lacks some. In the table there are some 96,000 clones, 70% to 90% of which are singletons. Sequenced input: peripheral blood. All receptors come from a human donor in a cohort sampled during active COVID-19.

The chain links TRBV28 to TRBJ2-1; tentative D call: TRBD2 (6 bases). Trimming took off 3 bases at V and 9 bases at J, with 15 bases between the two ends. CDR1 is MDHEN, CDR2 SYDVKM, per germline. The CDR3 covers 14 residues. The CDR3 loop is CASSFFRGTGEQFF. In nucleotides, the CDR3 is TGTGCCAGCAGTTTTTTTCGCGGGACCGGTGAGCAGTTCTTC.

This clone was detected only a few times. The chain links TRBV7-3 to TRBJ2-1; 8 nucleotides agree with TRBD1. The germline V gene has CDR1 SGHTA and CDR2 FQGTGA. The CDR3 is 13 amino acids. Trimming cost V 2 bases and J 9 bases; bases outside gene matches: 3. CDR3 amino acids: CASSLPTGGEQFF. The CDR3 DNA reads TGTGCCAGCAGCTTACCCACAGGGGGTGAGCAGTTCTTC.

The table lists this clone with a few counts. V gene TRBV5-1 combines with J gene TRBJ1-1; 8 nucleotides agree with TRBD1. V lost 4 bases, J lost 4 bases, and 6 bases stayed unmatched. This CDR3 has 14 amino acids. Germline lookup yields CDR1 SGHRS and CDR2 YFSETQ. The CDR3 reads CASSVDRVITEAFF. CDR3 bases: TGCGCCAGCAGCGTGGACAGGGTGATCACTGAAGCTTTCTTT.

The chain links TRBV7-3 to TRBJ2-7; 7 positions match TRBD2. The CDR3 is 17 amino acids. CDR1 and CDR2 (germline): SGHTA, FQGTGA. With V trimmed by 1 base and J by 2 bases, 11 bases remained unmatched. The CDR3 loop is CASSLRGGKGRAYEQYF. CDR3 DNA sequence: TGTGCCAGCAGCTTAAGGGGGGGAAAGGGCAGGGCCTACGAGCAGTACTTC.

This chain uses TRBV5-1 with TRBJ2-2; no firm D call. With 6 bases removed from V and 0 bases from J, the gap between germline ends came to 15 bases. CDR1 is SGHRS, CDR2 YFSETQ, per germline. This CDR3 is built from 16 residues. CDR3 loop: CASTEKQSPNTGELFF. CDR3 sequence (DNA): TGCGCCAGCACCGAGAAACAGAGCCCGAACACCGGGGAGCTGTTTTTT.

V and J are TRBV5-6 and TRBJ2-2, with 8 nucleotides matching TRBD2. The germline gives CDR1 SGHDT, CDR2 YYEEEE. Trimming removed 1 base from V and 3 bases from J; junction bases left unmatched: 11. The CDR3 loop spans 18 amino acids. This chain's CDR3 is CASSLPVWRGDHTGELFF. As DNA, the CDR3 is TGTGCCAGCAGCTTGCCGGTTTGGCGGGGGGACCACACCGGGGAGCTGTTTTTT.

The rearrangement joins TRBV18 to TRBJ1-2, with TRBD1 matching 11 bases. The V gene end was trimmed by 6 bases and the J gene end by 0 bases; junction bases not matched to a gene: 9. The CDR3 consists of 17 residues. The germline V gene encodes CDR1 KGHSH and CDR2 LQKENI. Here the CDR3 DNA reads TGTGCCAGCTCGCAGAGTCTGGGACAGGGGGCTAACTATGGCTACACCTTC. It yields the protein CASSQSLGQGANYGYTF.

The gene calls are TRBV11-2 and TRBJ2-1; 13 nucleotides align to TRBD2. Germline lookup yields CDR1 SGHAT and CDR2 FQNNGV. This CDR3 contains 15 residues. With V trimmed by 5 bases and J by 3 bases, 1 base remained unmatched. The CDR3 loop is CASSTSGGVYNEQFF. The CDR3 DNA reads TGTGCCAGCAGCACTAGCGGGGGGGTCTACAATGAGCAGTTCTTC.

In the case of this clone: Other DNA sequences in the same sample also yield this CDR3. The rearrangement joins TRBV5-1 to TRBJ2-7; D remains unclear. There are 13 residues in the CDR3. Trimming took off 0 bases at V and 4 bases at J, with 8 bases between the two ends. The V gene's germline CDR1 is SGHRS and CDR2 YFSETQ. The CDR3 nucleotides are TGCGCCAGCAGCTTGGATGGTCAGTACGAGCAGTACTTC. This codes for CASSLDGQYEQYF.

This clone was recorded only once. The genes are TRBV6-2 or TRBV6-3 and TRBJ2-3; 12 bases fit TRBD2. The CDR3 length is 19 residues. V was pared by 2 bases and J by 2 bases, with 11 bases of the junction left unmatched. CDR1 MNHEY and CDR2 SVGEGT come from the germline V gene. CDR3 protein: CASSYDLAGGGRATDTQYF. For the CDR3, the DNA is TGTGCCAGCAGTTACGATCTAGCGGGAGGGGGGAGGGCCACAGATACGCAGTATTTT.

The chain uses TRBV27 and TRBJ1-2; possible D gene TRBD1, 5 bases. V lost 5 bases and J 8 bases, leaving 21 bases between the germline ends. The CDR3 loop spans 15 amino acids. Germline V gives CDR1 MNHEY, CDR2 SMNVEV (reference sequence). For the CDR3, the DNA is TGTGCCAGCAGTCGATTACCCCAAGGGGCGGAAGGCTACACCTTC. Protein sequence: CASSRLPQGAEGYTF.

V is TRBV7-9 and J is TRBJ2-1, with unresolved D. Germline V gene lookup returns CDR1 SEHNR and CDR2 FQNEAQ (reference sequence). The CDR3 consists of 16 residues. Trimming took 2 bases from V and 5 from J, leaving 16 bases between them. CDR3 bases: TGTGCCAGCAGCTTACAGTACGATGGTACCAACAATGAGCAGTTCTTC. Protein product: CASSLQYDGTNNEQFF.

This sequence joins TRBV3-1 (or the pseudogene TRBV3-2) and TRBJ2-7; TRBD2 agrees at 9 bases. J lost 6 bases, V lost 1 base, and 7 bases had no gene match. Germline CDR1 and CDR2: LGHDT and YNNKEL (reference sequence). The CDR3 spans 15 residues. DNA of the CDR3: TGTGCCAGCAGCCAAGTTGGGCTAGCGGGAAGCGAGCAGTACTTC. Translation: CASSQVGLAGSEQYF.

V usage is TRBV13 and J usage is TRBJ2-3, with TRBD1 matching over 7 bases. Trimming cost V 2 bases and J 3 bases; bases outside gene matches: 5. The length of the CDR3 is 15 residues. Germline assignment: CDR1 PRHDT and CDR2 FYEKMQ (reference sequence). The CDR3 loop is CASSLRQGATDTQYF. In nucleotides, the CDR3 is TGTGCCAGCAGCTTACGACAGGGTGCGACAGATACGCAGTATTTT.

V and J are TRBV3-1 (or the pseudogene TRBV3-2) and TRBJ2-3; TRBD1 matches at 10 bases. The CDR3 contains 16 residues. The V and J ends lost 4 bases and 2 bases, in that order; junction bases with no gene match: 6. Germline CDR1 LGHDT, CDR2 YNNKEL (reference sequence). The CDR3 reads CASSPRDRGHTDTQYF. The CDR3 DNA follows: TGTGCCAGCAGCCCACGGGACAGGGGACACACAGATACGCAGTATTTT.

J is TRBJ2-1 and V is TRBV9; the match to TRBD2 covers 8 bases. The ends lost 7 bases at V and 6 bases at J; junction bases unmatched: 12. CDR1 and CDR2 from the germline V gene are SGDLS and YYNGEE. The CDR3 has 15 amino acids. The CDR3 region has the DNA TGTGCCAGCGGGCGGGAGGCGACAGTCCGCAATGAGCAGTTCTTC. Encoded protein: CASGREATVRNEQFF.

The gene calls are TRBV4-1 and TRBJ1-4, with D perhaps matching TRBD1 (5 bases). Germline V gene data show CDR1 as MGHRA and CDR2 as YSYEKL. The CDR3 sequence is 16 residues long. V dropped 0 bases and J dropped 7 bases, with 15 bases sitting between them. The chain's CDR3 is CASSQDLLQGSEKLFF. DNA of the CDR3: TGCGCCAGCAGCCAAGATCTTTTGCAGGGCAGTGAAAAACTGTTTTTT.

The chain couples TRBV7-2 to TRBJ1-1; D not resolved. Germline V gene data show CDR1 as SGHTA and CDR2 as FQGNSA. CDR3 length equals 14 residues. The V gene lost 4 bases and the J gene lost 1 base, with 10 bases spanning the gap. The CDR3 DNA reads TGTGCCAGCAGCTCGCTATCAAGGAACACTGAAGCTTTCTTT. It translates to CASSSLSRNTEAFF.

This chain connects TRBV15 to TRBJ2-1; D ambiguous. The V gene lost 9 bases and the J gene lost 0 bases, with 12 bases spanning the gap. Germline CDR1 LNHNV, CDR2 YYDKDF (reference sequence). The CDR3 is 14 amino acids. The CDR3: CATTSGSSYNEQFF. For the CDR3, the DNA is TGTGCCACAACATCTGGCAGCTCCTACAATGAGCAGTTCTTC.

V is TRBV28 and J is TRBJ1-2, with 9 bases that match TRBD1. There are 15 residues in the CDR3. Germline V gene lookup returns CDR1 MDHEN and CDR2 SYDVKM. Trimming cost V 6 bases and J 2 bases; bases outside gene matches: 7. Here the CDR3 DNA reads TGTGCCAGCAGCCCAGGACAGGGGATAAACTATGGCTACACCTTC. Its translation: CASSPGQGINYGYTF.

In its sample, this clone was seen once. The V call is TRBV7-2, the J call TRBJ2-3; possibly TRBD2 for D (6 bases). The CDR3 sequence is 14 residues long. Germline V gene data show CDR1 as SGHTA and CDR2 as FQGNSA. Trimming shortened V by 2 bases and J by 5 bases, and 11 bases separated the two germline ends. The CDR3 spells CASSLRLAKDTQYF. As DNA, the CDR3 is TGTGCCAGCAGCTTACGGCTAGCGAAAGATACGCAGTATTTT.

The V call is TRBV21-1, the J call TRBJ1-1; no check of the table's D call, TRBD1, against the DNA was made. TRBV21-1 is annotated as a pseudogene. CDR3 length: 15 residues. As DNA, the CDR3 is TGTGCCAGCAGCGGAAGGGACAGGATGAACACTGAAGCTTTCTTT. It yields the protein CASSGRDRMNTEAFF.

The CDR3 coding sequence is TGTGCCAGCAGTTTTGGGGACAGGGGGAGCTACGAGCAGTACTTC. Amino acids: CASSFGDRGSYEQYF. This sequence joins TRBV6-6 and TRBJ2-7; TRBD1 matches 11 bases. The CDR3 consists of 15 residues. Germline values: CDR1 MNHNY, CDR2 SVGAGI (reference sequence). Trimming took 4 bases from V and 3 from J; bases not matched to a gene: 5.

V gene TRBV5-1 combines with J gene TRBJ2-3; 11 nucleotides agree with TRBD2. Trimming at V came to 7 bases and at J to 4 bases, leaving 14 bases not matched to a gene. The germline gives CDR1 SGHRS, CDR2 YFSETQ. This CDR3 has 17 amino acids. CDR3 sequence (DNA): TGCGCCAGCGGCAGTACTAGCGGGAGTTTGGGCTCAGATACGCAGTATTTT. Protein product: CASGSTSGSLGSDTQYF. Based on the CDR3 plus reference TRBV5-1 and TRBJ2-3, the full variable domain is KAGVTQTPRYLIKTRGQQVTLSCSPISGHRSVSWYQQTPGQGLQFLFEYFSETQRNKGNFPGRFSGRQFSNSRSEMNVSTLELGDSALYLCASGSTSGSLGSDTQYFGPGTRLTVL.

Only one count was recorded for this clone. This chain uses TRBV7-2 with TRBJ1-1, with D hard to call. The CDR3 covers 13 residues. Deletions cut 5 bases from V and 0 bases from J, with 7 bases between. Germline V gene sequence: CDR1 SGHTA, CDR2 FQGNSA. CDR3 DNA sequence: TGTGCCAGCAGCCAGACATTGAACACTGAAGCTTTCTTT. Protein sequence: CASSQTLNTEAFF.

The chain uses TRBV25-1 and TRBJ1-5, with D maybe TRBD1 (5 bases). The V gene's germline CDR1 is MGHDK and CDR2 SYGVNS. This CDR3 region has 14 residues. V shed 0 bases and J shed 5 bases, with 8 bases lying between them. The chain's CDR3 is CASSEYGGDQPQHF. CDR3 coding DNA: TGTGCCAGCAGTGAATACGGGGGGGATCAGCCCCAGCATTTT.

The chain couples TRBV29-1 to TRBJ2-7; the match to TRBD2 covers 10 bases. The CDR3 is made up of 13 amino acids. J was trimmed by 4 bases and V by 4 bases; bases with no gene match: 4. Looked up from germline, CDR1 is SQVTM and CDR2 is ANQGSEA. CDR3 loop: CSVVRAGGYEQYF. For the CDR3, the DNA is TGCAGCGTTGTTCGAGCGGGAGGGTACGAGCAGTACTTC.

This clone was counted between two and nine times. The chain uses TRBV10-2 and TRBJ2-7; TRBD1 matches at 8 bases. Germline-derived CDR1 and CDR2 are WSHSY and SAAADI. V lost 8 bases to trimming and J lost 2 bases; unmatched junction nucleotides: 5. This CDR3 region has 13 residues. The CDR3 coding sequence is TGCGCCAGCTGTCCAGGGGGCACCTACGAGCAGTACTTC. It is translated as CASCPGGTYEQYF.

The V and J genes are TRBV2 and TRBJ2-3, with 7 bases lining up with TRBD1. The CDR3 extends over 12 amino acids. Trimming at V came to 8 bases and at J to 6 bases, leaving 5 bases not matched to a gene. From germline, CDR1 is SNHLY and CDR2 FYNNEI. The chain's CDR3 is CASEYRGDTQYF. DNA for the CDR3: TGTGCCAGCGAATACAGGGGTGATACGCAGTATTTT.

The chain has TRBV7-6 and TRBJ2-1; 10 bases agree with TRBD1. Trimming cost V 6 bases and J 12 bases; bases outside gene matches: 14. Germline assignment: CDR1 SGHVS and CDR2 FNYEAQ. The CDR3 has 15 residues. CDR3 DNA: TGTGCCAGCAGACCCCGGGACAGGGGAGAGTCGGTGCAGTTCTTC. It is translated as CASRPRDRGESVQFF.

The gene calls are TRBV15 and TRBJ2-7; 7 bases are shared with TRBD1. V dropped 3 bases and J dropped 1; count of bases not matched to a gene: 0. CDR1 is LNHNV and CDR2 is YYDKDF in the germline V gene (reference sequence). CDR3 length: 13 amino acids. The CDR3: CATSRDRSYEQYF. CDR3 bases: TGTGCCACCAGCAGGGACAGGTCCTACGAGCAGTACTTC.

The chain links TRBV3-1 (or the pseudogene TRBV3-2) to TRBJ2-7; D uncertain. Trimming cost V 4 bases and J 2 bases, with 9 bases left between them. This CDR3 contains 13 residues. From germline, CDR1 is LGHDT and CDR2 YNNKEL (reference sequence). The CDR3 region is CASSRAYAYEQYF. CDR3 DNA: TGTGCCAGCAGCCGAGCGTACGCCTACGAGCAGTACTTC.